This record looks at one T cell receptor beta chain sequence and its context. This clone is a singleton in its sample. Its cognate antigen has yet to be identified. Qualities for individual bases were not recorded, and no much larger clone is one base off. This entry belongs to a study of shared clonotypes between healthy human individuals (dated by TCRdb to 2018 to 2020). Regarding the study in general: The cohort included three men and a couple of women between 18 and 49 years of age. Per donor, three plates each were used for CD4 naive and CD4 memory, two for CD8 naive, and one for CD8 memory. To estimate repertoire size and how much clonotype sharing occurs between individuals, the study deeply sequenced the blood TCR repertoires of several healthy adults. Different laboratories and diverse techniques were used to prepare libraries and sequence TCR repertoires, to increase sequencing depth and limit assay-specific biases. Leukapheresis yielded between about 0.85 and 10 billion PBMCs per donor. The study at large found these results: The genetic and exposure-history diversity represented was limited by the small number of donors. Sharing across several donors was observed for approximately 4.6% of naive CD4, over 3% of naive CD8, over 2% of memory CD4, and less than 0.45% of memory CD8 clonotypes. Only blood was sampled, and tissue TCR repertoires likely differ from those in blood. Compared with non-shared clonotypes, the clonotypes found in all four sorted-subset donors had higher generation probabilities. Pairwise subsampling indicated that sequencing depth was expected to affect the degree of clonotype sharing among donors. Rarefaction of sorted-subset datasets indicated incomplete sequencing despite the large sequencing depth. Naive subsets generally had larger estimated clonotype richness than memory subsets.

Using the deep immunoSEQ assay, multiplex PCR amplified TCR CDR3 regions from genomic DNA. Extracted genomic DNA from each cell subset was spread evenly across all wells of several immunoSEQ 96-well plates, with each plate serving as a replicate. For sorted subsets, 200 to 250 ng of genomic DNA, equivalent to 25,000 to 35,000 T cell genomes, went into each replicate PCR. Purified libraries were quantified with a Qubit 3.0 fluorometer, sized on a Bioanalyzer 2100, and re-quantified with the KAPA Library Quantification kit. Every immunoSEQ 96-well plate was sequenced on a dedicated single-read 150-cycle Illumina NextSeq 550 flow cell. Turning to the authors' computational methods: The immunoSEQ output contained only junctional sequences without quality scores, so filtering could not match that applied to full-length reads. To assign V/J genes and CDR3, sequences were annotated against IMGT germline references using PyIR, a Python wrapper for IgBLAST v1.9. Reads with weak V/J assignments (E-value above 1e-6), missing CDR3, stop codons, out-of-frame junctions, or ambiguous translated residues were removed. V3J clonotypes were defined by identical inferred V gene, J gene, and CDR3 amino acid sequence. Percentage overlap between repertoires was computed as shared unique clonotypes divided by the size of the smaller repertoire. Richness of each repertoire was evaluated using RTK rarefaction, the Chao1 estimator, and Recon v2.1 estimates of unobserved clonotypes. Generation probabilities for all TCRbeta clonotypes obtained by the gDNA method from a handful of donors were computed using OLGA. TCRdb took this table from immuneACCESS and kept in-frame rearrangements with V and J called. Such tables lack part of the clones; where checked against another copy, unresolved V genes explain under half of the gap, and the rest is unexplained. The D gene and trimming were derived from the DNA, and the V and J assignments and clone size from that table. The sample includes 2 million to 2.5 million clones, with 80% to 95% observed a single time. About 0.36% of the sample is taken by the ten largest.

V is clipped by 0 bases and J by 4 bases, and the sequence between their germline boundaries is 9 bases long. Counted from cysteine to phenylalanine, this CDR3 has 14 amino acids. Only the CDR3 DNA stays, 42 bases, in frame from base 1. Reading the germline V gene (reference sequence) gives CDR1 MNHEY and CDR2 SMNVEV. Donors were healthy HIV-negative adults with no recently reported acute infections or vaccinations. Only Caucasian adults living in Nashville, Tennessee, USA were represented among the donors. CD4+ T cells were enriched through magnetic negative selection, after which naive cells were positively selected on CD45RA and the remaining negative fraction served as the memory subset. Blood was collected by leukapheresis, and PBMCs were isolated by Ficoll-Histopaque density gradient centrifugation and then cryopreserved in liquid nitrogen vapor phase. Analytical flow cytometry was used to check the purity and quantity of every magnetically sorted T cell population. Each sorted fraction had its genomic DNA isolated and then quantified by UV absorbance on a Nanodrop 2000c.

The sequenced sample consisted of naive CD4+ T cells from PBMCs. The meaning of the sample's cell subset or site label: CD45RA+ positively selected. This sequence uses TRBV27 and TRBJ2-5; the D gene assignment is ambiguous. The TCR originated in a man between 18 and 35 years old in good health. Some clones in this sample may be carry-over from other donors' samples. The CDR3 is CASSLSFRRETQYF. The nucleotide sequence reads TGTGCCAGCAGTTTATCATTCCGGAGAGAGACCCAGTACTTC.